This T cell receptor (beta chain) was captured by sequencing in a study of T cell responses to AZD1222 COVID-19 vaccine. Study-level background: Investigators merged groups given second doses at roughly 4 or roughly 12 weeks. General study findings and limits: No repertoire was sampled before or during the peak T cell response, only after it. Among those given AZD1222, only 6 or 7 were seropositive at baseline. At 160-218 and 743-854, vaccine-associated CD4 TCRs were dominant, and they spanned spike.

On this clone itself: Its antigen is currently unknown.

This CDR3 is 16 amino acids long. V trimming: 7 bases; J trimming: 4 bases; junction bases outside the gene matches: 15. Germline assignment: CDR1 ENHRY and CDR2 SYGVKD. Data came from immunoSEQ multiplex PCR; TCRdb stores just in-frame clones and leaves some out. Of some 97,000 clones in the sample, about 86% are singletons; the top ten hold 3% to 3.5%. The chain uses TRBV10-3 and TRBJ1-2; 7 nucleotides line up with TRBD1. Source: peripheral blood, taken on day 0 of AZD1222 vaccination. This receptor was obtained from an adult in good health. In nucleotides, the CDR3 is TGTGCCATCAACCCGACAGGGCCTCGGGTCCTCTATGGCTACACCTTC. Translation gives CAINPTGPRVLYGYTF.